This T cell receptor beta chain was observed in a study of T cell responses to AZD1222 COVID-19 vaccine. The length of the CDR3 is 16 residues. V was cut by 3 bases and J by 6 bases, with 18 bases left in between. The germline V gene encodes CDR1 MNHEY and CDR2 SMNVEV (reference sequence). Data came from immunoSEQ multiplex PCR; TCRdb stores just in-frame clones and leaves some out. The repertoire consists of approximately 88,000 clones, with around 90% occurring once and the leading ten covering roughly 4.9%. Study results and limitations: Among AZD1222 vaccinees, only 5 to 7 were seropositive at baseline. Across the whole spike, CD4 TCRs peaked at regions 160-218 and 743-854. The donor group comprised mostly white British people and more females; the analysis possibly underestimated clonal diversity.

Concerning this clone: Its antigen is unknown.

This TCR derives from an adult in good health. The gene calls are TRBV27 and TRBJ2-1; tentative D call: TRBD1 (6 bases). Sequenced here: peripheral blood, sampled on day 0 of AZD1222 vaccination. The CDR3, as DNA: TGTGCCAGCAGTTTTCTACAGGGACCACGACTCAATGAGCAGTTCTTC. The encoded protein is CASSFLQGPRLNEQFF.